Below are 19 T cell receptor beta chains sequenced from a single sample in a study of cytomegalovirus exposure and HLA in healthy donors. Vbeta (60) and Jbeta (13) primers were used in the PCR. Data came from immunoSEQ multiplex PCR; TCRdb stores just in-frame clones and leaves some out. The table lists 90,000 to 110,000 clones, around 72% of them singletons, with around 5.1% in the top ten. The sequenced material came from PBMCs. Source of these receptors: a male donor in good health and CMV-seronegative.

The chain recombines TRBV4-2 with TRBJ2-1; D remains ambiguous. V was clipped by 0 bases and J by 6 bases, with 9 bases between them. CDR1 and CDR2 (germline): LGHNA, YNFKEQ. The CDR3 is 14 amino acids. Written as DNA, the CDR3 is TGTGCCAGCAGCCAAGATAAGAAGCGCAATGAGCAGTTCTTC. This sequence encodes CASSQDKKRNEQFF.

The chain employs TRBV6-5 and TRBJ2-7, with 14 bases aligning to TRBD2. Matching the DNA end better, TRBJ2-5 makes the J call doubtful. Germline loops: CDR1 MNHEY, CDR2 SVGAGI. The CDR3 spans 15 residues. CDR3 in amino acids: CASSNGLAGGETQYF. CDR3 sequence (DNA): TGTGCCAGCAGCAATGGACTAGCGGGAGGTGAGACCCAGTACTTC.

In the case of this clone: This CDR3 is also generated by other DNA sequences in the sample. V usage is TRBV5-6 and J usage is TRBJ2-3; a possible D gene is TRBD1 (6 bases). This CDR3 comprises 14 residues. CDR1 is SGHDT and CDR2 is YYEEEE in the germline V gene. Trimming removed 0 bases from V and 2 bases from J, with 7 bases in between. CDR3 DNA sequence: TGTGCCAGCAGCTTGGGGGGACACACAGATACGCAGTATTTT. Translation: CASSLGGHTDTQYF. Based on the CDR3 plus reference TRBV5-6 and TRBJ2-3, the full variable domain is DAGVTQSPTHLIKTRGQQVTLRCSPKSGHDTVSWYQQALGQGPQFIFQYYEEEERQRGNFPDRFSGHQFPNYSSELNVNALLLGDSALYLCASSLGGHTDTQYFGPGTRLTVL.

This clone is medium-sized in the sample. The chain employs TRBV6-1 and TRBJ2-1; 11 nucleotides align to TRBD2. V trimming: 2 bases; J trimming: 4 bases; junction bases outside the gene matches: 1. Germline CDR1 MNHNS, CDR2 SASEGT. The CDR3 runs 15 residues. The DNA of the CDR3 is TGTGCCAGCAGTGAATTAGCGGGAGGGTACAATGAGCAGTTCTTC. Translation: CASSELAGGYNEQFF.

This chain links TRBV7-2 with TRBJ2-2; 10 positions match TRBD2. The CDR3 runs to 15 residues. The V segment lost 0 bases and the J segment 5 bases; nucleotides outside the gene matches: 0. Germline CDR1 and CDR2: SGHTA and FQGNSA. CDR3 loop: CASSLALAGTGELFF. In DNA, the CDR3 is TGTGCCAGCAGCTTAGCACTAGCGGGGACCGGGGAGCTGTTTTTT. Variable domain in full (rest from reference TRBV7-2 and TRBJ2-2): GAGVSQSPSNKVTEKGKDVELRCDPISGHTALYWYRQSLGQGLEFLIYFQGNSAPDKSGLPSDRFSAERTGGSVSTLTIQRTQQEDSAVYLCASSLALAGTGELFFGEGSRLTVL.

V usage is TRBV27 and J usage is TRBJ2-3, with TRBD2 as a possible D gene (6 bases). CDR3 length: 13 residues. Germline CDR1 MNHEY, CDR2 SMNVEV (reference sequence). V was trimmed by 11 bases and J by 3 bases, leaving 15 bases between them. The CDR3 DNA reads TGTGCCTCATCGTATGGGGGGACAGATACGCAGTATTTT. It codes for CASSYGGTDTQYF.

V gene TRBV6-5 combines with J gene TRBJ2-2, with a possible D match to TRBD1 (6 bases). Germline V gives CDR1 MNHEY, CDR2 SVGAGI. This CDR3 spans 14 amino acids. Deletions cut 6 bases from V and 1 base from J, with 9 bases between. CDR3 DNA: TGTGCCAGCAGAGAGACAGGGAACACCGGGGAGCTGTTTTTT. It translates to CASRETGNTGELFF.

The V and J genes are TRBV5-4 and TRBJ2-1; TRBD1 might be the D (7 bases). Germline assignment: CDR1 SGHNT and CDR2 YYREEE (reference sequence). The CDR3 sequence is 16 residues long. V was shortened by 3 bases and J by 0 bases, with 13 bases between the two germline ends. The CDR3 DNA reads TGTGCCAGCAGCTCACCCAGGGGGGACTCCTACAATGAGCAGTTCTTC. Encoded protein: CASSSPRGDSYNEQFF. Full variable domain (missing parts from reference TRBV5-4 and TRBJ2-1): ETGVTQSPTHLIKTRGQQVTLRCSSQSGHNTVSWYQQALGQGPQFIFQYYREEENGRGNFPPRFSGLQFPNYSSELNVNALELDDSALYLCASSSPRGDSYNEQFFGPGTRLTVL.

V gene TRBV30 combines with J gene TRBJ1-2; D ambiguous. Trimming left V 2 bases short and J 4 bases short, with 17 bases between. The V gene's germline CDR1 is GTSNPN and CDR2 SVGIG (reference sequence). CDR3 size: 15 residues. CDR3 sequence (DNA): TGTGCCTGGAGTCCGAGCAAGTACGAGGGCTATGGCTACACCTTC. Its protein product is CAWSPSKYEGYGYTF.

This clone is a singleton in its sample. The J gene is TRBJ1-5, the V gene TRBV27; the D is unclear. The CDR3 sequence is 14 residues long. V lost 3 bases and J 7 bases, leaving 13 bases between the germline ends. The germline gives CDR1 MNHEY, CDR2 SMNVEV (reference sequence). The DNA of the CDR3 is TGTGCCAGCAGTTTCTCCGGTCACGCCCAGCCCCAGCATTTT. Encoded protein: CASSFSGHAQPQHF.

The gene calls are TRBV6-1 and TRBJ1-1; 9 bases agree with TRBD1. The germline CDR1 and CDR2 sequences are MNHNS and SASEGT. With 5 bases clipped from V and 4 bases from J, the junction kept 8 bases outside the gene matches. The length of the CDR3 is 15 residues. CDR3 nucleotide sequence: TGTGCCAGCAGTCGTCCACAGGGGGCTCGCACTGAAGCTTTCTTT. Translating it yields CASSRPQGARTEAFF.

The CDR3 here is CASRGGSSYEQYF. The CDR3 region has the DNA TGTGCCAGCAGGGGCGGGAGCTCCTACGAGCAGTACTTC. This rearrangement joins TRBV6-6 to TRBJ2-7; 7 nucleotides match TRBD2. The CDR3 totals 13 residues. Germline trimming cut 6 bases from V and 0 bases from J; bases unmatched to any gene: 2. The germline V gene has CDR1 MNHNY and CDR2 SVGAGI (reference sequence).

In its sample, this clone was seen a few times. For the CDR3, the DNA is TGTGCCAGCAGTGCCGACACACTGTACGAGCAGTACTTC. Residues: CASSADTLYEQYF. The chain uses TRBV6-1 and TRBJ2-7; no firm D call. V was shortened by 4 bases and J by 4 bases, with 11 bases between the two germline ends. Germline CDR1 is MNHNS and CDR2 is SASEGT. This CDR3 region has 13 residues.

This clone was recorded once. The chain recombines TRBV2 with TRBJ2-1, with TRBD1 matching over 8 bases. With V trimmed by 6 bases and J by 9 bases, 7 bases remained unmatched. Germline V gene sequence: CDR1 SNHLY, CDR2 FYNNEI. The CDR3 is 13 residues long. The CDR3 sequence is CASRRQGSREQFF. The DNA for the CDR3 is TGTGCCAGCAGGAGACAGGGGTCTCGTGAGCAGTTCTTC.

This chain links TRBV19 with TRBJ1-5; no reliable D call. CDR3 size: 16 residues. Between the trimmed V and J ends, which lost 4 bases and 4 bases, there was a span of 17 bases. From germline, CDR1 is LNHDA and CDR2 SQIVND (reference sequence). The CDR3 bases are TGTGCCAGTAGTACACCGACCTGGGGAGGGAATCAGCCCCAGCATTTT. It codes for CASSTPTWGGNQPQHF. Looking up the rest from reference TRBV19 and TRBJ1-5 gives the full variable domain: DGGITQSPKYLFRKEGQNVTLSCEQNLNHDAMYWYRQDPGQGLRLIYYSQIVNDFQKGDIAEGYSVSREKKESFPLTVTSAQKNPTAFYLCASSTPTWGGNQPQHFGDGTRLSIL.

The CDR3 DNA is TGTGCCAGCAGCGCCATGCAGGGGGTGGGTGGCTACACCTTC. This encodes CASSAMQGVGGYTF. The V and J genes are TRBV9 and TRBJ1-2, with 7 bases that match TRBD1. Germline CDR1 is SGDLS and CDR2 is YYNGEE. CDR3 size: 14 residues. Trimming removed 3 bases from V and 7 bases from J; junction bases left unmatched: 9.

The sample holds a few counts of this clone. The gene calls are TRBV19 and TRBJ1-2, with D maybe TRBD1 (6 bases). This CDR3 is built from 11 residues. V lost 11 bases, J lost 4 bases, and 11 bases lay in between. From germline, CDR1 is LNHDA and CDR2 SQIVND (reference sequence). The chain's CDR3 is CAGAGVYGYTF. CDR3 nucleotide sequence: TGTGCCGGGGCAGGGGTCTATGGCTACACCTTC.

The V gene is TRBV6-7, the J gene TRBJ1-1, with D possibly being TRBD1 (5 bases). TRBV6-7 is flagged as an ORF with uncertain function. Trimming shortened V by 6 bases and J by 2 bases, and 16 bases separated the two germline ends. There are 15 residues in the CDR3. CDR3 sequence: CASSRGGKTNTEAFF. The DNA of the CDR3 is TGTGCCAGCAGCCGGGGGGGAAAAACCAACACTGAAGCTTTCTTT.

The V call is TRBV9, the J call TRBJ2-3; no firm D call. Deletions cut 0 bases from V and 5 bases from J, with 13 bases between. Germline lookup yields CDR1 SGDLS and CDR2 YYNGEE. This CDR3 region has 15 residues. The CDR3 nucleotides are TGTGCCAGCAGCGTAGGGGCCGGCAGTCAAGATACGCAGTATTTT. Residues: CASSVGAGSQDTQYF.